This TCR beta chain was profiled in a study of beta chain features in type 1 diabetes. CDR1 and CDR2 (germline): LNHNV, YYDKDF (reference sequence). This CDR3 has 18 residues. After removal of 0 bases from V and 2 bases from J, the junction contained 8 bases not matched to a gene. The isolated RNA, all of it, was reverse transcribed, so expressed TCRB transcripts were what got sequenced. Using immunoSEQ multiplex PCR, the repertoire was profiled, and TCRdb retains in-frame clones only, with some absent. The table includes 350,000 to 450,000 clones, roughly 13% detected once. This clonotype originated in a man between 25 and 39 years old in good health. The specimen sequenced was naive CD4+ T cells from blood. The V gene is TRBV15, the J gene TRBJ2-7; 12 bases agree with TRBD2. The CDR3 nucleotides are TGTGCCACCAGCAGAGACCTAGCGGGGGGGCTTTTAACCTACGAGCAGTACTTC. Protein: CATSRDLAGGLLTYEQYF.